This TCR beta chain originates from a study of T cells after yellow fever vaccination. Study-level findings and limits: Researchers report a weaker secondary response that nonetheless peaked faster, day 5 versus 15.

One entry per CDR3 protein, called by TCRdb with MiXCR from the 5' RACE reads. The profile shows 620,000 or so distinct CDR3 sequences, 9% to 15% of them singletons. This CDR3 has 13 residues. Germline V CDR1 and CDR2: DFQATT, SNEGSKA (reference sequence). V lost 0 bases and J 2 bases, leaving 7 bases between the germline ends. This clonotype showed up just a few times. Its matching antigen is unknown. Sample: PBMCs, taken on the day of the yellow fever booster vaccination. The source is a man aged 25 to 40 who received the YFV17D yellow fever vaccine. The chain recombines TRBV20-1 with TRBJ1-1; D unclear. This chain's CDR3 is CSARDTRNTEAFF. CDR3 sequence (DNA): TGCAGTGCTAGAGATACGCGAAACACTGAAGCTTTCTTT.